This entry features one TCR beta chain sequence. Its cognate antigen is unknown. The entirety of the isolated RNA underwent reverse transcription, so expressed TCRB transcripts were sequenced. TCRdb keeps only in-frame clones here, not all; method: immunoSEQ multiplex PCR. The repertoire holds more than 130,000 clones, with 6.9% as singletons. This record belongs to a study of beta chain features in type 1 diabetes. Study-wide findings and caveats: It was not settled here whether HLA type affects TCRB rearrangement. Sequencing the cDNA could make cells with high TCR expression show up more than they should.

The CDR3 contains 16 residues. Germline V gives CDR1 SGDLS, CDR2 YYNGEE. Trimming took 4 bases from V and 4 from J; bases not matched to a gene: 8. The TCR originated in a woman aged 25 to 39 in good health. Sequences were obtained from central memory CD4+ T cells from blood. This sequence joins TRBV9 and TRBJ2-2, with 9 bases lining up with TRBD2. DNA for the CDR3: TGTGCCAGCAGCCTGATAGCGGGAGTGGCCACCGGGGAGCTGTTTTTT. This codes for CASSLIAGVATGELFF.